Listed here is a single T cell receptor (beta chain). What it recognizes is unknown. These data originate in a study of graft-versus-host responses after intestinal transplantation. Here immunoSEQ multiplex PCR was the method, and the copy in TCRdb shows in-frame clones only, minus some. The sample has 50,000 to 75,000 clones; 90% to 95% are singletons. V lost 0 bases and J lost 5; bases outside the gene matches: 3. CDR3 length: 15 amino acids. Germline V gene sequence: CDR1 LNHNV, CDR2 YYDKDF (reference sequence). V and J are TRBV15 and TRBJ2-2, with TRBD2 matching over 7 bases. The sequences come from unstimulated CD8+ T cells sorted from spleen or lymph node cells, collected before transplant. This clonotype originated in a human donor who was the organ donor for an intestinal transplant. The DNA of the CDR3 is TGTGCCACCAGCAGAGATTTGGGGGGGACCGGGGAGCTGTTTTTT. It codes for CATSRDLGGTGELFF.